This note documents a single TCR beta chain sequence. Its antigen remains unidentified. This record belongs to a study of T cell responses to AZD1222 COVID-19 vaccine. TCRdb's table, derived via immunoSEQ multiplex PCR, lists solely in-frame clones and lacks some. The repertoire has approximately 93,000 clones, around 90% of them found once; the top ten carry approximately 5.3%. Study-wide results and caveats: The donors showed a predominance of white British ancestry and of females, with possible underestimation of clonal diversity.

Source: peripheral blood, taken 28 days after the second AZD1222 dose. The clonotype originates from an adult who received the AZD1222 COVID-19 vaccine.

In nucleotides, the CDR3 is TGTGCCAGCAGGGATCGGACTGAGACCTACGAGCAGTACTTC. It translates to CASRDRTETYEQYF. This chain uses TRBV2 with TRBJ2-7; a possible D gene is TRBD2 (5 bases). The CDR3 runs to 14 residues. V lost 6 bases, J lost 2 bases, and 14 bases lay in between. Germline assignment: CDR1 SNHLY and CDR2 FYNNEI.